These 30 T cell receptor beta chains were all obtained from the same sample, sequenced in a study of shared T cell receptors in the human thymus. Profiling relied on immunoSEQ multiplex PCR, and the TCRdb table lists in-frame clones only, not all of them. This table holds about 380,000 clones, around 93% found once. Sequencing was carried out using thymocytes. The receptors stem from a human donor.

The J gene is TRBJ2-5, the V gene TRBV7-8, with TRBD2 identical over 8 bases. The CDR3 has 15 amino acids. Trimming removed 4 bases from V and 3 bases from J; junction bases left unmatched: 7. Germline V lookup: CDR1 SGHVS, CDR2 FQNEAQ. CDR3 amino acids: CASSSAGTREETQYF. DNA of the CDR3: TGTGCCAGCAGCTCAGCCGGGACTAGGGAAGAGACCCAGTACTTC.

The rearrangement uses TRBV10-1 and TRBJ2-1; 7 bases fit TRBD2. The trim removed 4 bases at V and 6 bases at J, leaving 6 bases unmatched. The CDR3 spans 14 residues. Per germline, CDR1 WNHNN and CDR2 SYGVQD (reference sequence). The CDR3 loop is CASSGAGPINEQFF. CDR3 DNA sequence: TGCGCCAGCAGTGGAGCGGGACCCATCAATGAGCAGTTCTTC.

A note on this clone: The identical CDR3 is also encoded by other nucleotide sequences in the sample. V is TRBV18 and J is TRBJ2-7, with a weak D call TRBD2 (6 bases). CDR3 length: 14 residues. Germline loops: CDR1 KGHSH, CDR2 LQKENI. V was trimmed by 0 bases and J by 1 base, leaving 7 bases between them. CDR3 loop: CASSPPGLSYEQYF. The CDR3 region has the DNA TGTGCCAGCTCACCACCGGGACTTTCCTACGAGCAGTACTTC.

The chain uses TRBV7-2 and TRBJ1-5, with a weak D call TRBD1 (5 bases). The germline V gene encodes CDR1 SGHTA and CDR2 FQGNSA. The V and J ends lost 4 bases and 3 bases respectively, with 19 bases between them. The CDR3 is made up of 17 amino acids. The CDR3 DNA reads TGTGCCAGCAGCTCTGAGCCCCAGCCGGACACCAATCAGCCCCAGCATTTT. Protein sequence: CASSSEPQPDTNQPQHF.

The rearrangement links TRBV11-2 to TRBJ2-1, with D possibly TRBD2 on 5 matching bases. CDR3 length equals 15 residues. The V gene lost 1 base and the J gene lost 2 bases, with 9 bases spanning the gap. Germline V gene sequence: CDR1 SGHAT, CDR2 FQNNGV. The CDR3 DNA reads TGTGCCAGCAGCTTAGGTCCGGGAACCTACAATGAGCAGTTCTTC. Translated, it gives CASSLGPGTYNEQFF. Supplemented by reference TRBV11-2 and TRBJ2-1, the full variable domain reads EAGVAQSPRYKIIEKRQSVAFWCNPISGHATLYWYQQILGQGPKLLIQFQNNGVVDDSQLPKDRFSAERLKGVDSTLKIQPAKLEDSAVYLCASSLGPGTYNEQFFGPGTRLTVL.

The CDR3 DNA reads TGTGCCGGGGCTCCCTGGGCCTACAATGAGCAGTTCTTC. It is translated as CAGAPWAYNEQFF. This chain connects TRBV7-9 to TRBJ2-1; D is possibly TRBD1 (5 bases). Trimming stripped 11 bases from V and 2 bases from J, with 13 bases between. CDR1 SEHNR and CDR2 FQNEAQ come from the germline V gene (reference sequence). The CDR3 sequence is 13 residues long.

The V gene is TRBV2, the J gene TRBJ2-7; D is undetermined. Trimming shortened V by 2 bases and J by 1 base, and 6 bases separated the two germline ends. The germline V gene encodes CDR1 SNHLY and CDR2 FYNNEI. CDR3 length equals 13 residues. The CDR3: CASSESPSYEQYF. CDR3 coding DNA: TGTGCCAGCAGTGAATCACCTTCCTACGAGCAGTACTTC.

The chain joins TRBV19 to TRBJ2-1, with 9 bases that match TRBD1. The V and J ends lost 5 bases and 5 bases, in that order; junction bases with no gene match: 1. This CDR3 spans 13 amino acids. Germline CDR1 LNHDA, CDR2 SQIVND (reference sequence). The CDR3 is CASSWDRDNEQFF. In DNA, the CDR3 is TGTGCCAGTAGTTGGGACAGGGACAATGAGCAGTTCTTC.

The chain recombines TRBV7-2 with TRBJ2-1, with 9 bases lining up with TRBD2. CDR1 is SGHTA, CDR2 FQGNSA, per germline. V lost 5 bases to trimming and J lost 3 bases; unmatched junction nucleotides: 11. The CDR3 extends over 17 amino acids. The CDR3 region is CASSLGIAGEGYNEQFF. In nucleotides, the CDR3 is TGTGCCAGCAGCCTCGGGATAGCGGGAGAGGGCTACAATGAGCAGTTCTTC.

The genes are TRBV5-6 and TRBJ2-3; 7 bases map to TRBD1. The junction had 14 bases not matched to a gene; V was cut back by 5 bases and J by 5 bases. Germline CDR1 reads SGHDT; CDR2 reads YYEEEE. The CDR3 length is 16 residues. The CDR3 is CASRSTQGIREDTQYF. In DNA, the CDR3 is TGTGCCAGCAGGTCTACACAGGGGATTAGGGAAGATACGCAGTATTTT.

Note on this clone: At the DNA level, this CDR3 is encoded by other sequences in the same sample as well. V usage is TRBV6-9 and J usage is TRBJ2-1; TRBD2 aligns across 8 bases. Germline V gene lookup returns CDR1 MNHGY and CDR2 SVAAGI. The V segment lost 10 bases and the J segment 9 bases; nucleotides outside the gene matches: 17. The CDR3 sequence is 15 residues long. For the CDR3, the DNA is TGTGCCACCTTGCATTGGCAGCGGGAGTTTCGTGAGCAGTTCTTC. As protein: CATLHWQREFREQFF.

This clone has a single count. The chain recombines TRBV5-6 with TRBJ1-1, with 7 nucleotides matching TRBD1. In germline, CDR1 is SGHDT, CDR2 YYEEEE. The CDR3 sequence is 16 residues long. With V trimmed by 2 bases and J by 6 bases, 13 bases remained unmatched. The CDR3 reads CASSFHPGQPPSEAFF. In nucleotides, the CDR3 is TGTGCCAGCAGCTTTCACCCGGGACAGCCTCCCTCTGAAGCTTTCTTT.

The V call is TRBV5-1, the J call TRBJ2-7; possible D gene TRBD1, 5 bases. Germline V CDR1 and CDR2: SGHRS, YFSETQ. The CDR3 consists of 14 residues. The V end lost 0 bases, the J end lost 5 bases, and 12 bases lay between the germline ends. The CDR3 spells CASSLEVQGNEQYF. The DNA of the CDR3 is TGCGCCAGCAGCTTGGAGGTCCAGGGAAACGAGCAGTACTTC.

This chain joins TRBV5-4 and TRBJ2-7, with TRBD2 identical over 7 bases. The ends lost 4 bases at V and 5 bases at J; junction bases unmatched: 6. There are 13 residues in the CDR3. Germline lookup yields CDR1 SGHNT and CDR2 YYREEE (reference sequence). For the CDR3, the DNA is TGTGCCAGCAGCCGGGACCGGGGGGACGAGCAGTACTTC. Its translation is CASSRDRGDEQYF. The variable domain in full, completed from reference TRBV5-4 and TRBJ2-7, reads ETGVTQSPTHLIKTRGQQVTLRCSSQSGHNTVSWYQQALGQGPQFIFQYYREEENGRGNFPPRFSGLQFPNYSSELNVNALELDDSALYLCASSRDRGDEQYFGPGTRLTVT.

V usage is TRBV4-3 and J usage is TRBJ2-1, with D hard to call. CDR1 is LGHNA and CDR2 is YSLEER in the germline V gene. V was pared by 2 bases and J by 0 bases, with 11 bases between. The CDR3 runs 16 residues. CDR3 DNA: TGCGCCAGCAGCCAACCATTTGCAAGCTCCTACAATGAGCAGTTCTTC. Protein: CASSQPFASSYNEQFF.

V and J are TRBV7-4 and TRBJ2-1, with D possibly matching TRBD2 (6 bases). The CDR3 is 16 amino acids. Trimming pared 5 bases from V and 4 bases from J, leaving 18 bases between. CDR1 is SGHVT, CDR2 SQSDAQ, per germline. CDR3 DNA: TGTGCCAGCAGCCCCCTAGGAGGGCGGGGATACAATGAGCAGTTCTTC. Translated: CASSPLGGRGYNEQFF.

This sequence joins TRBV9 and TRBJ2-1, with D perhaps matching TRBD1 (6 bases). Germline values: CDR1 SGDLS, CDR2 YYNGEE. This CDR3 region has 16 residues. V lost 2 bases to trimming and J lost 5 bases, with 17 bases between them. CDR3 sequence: CASSVDLKTGDNEQFF. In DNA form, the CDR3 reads TGTGCCAGCAGCGTGGACCTGAAGACAGGAGACAATGAGCAGTTCTTC.

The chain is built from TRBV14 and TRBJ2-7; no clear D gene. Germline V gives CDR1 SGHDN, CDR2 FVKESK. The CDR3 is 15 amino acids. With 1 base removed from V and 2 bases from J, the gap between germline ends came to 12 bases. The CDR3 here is CASSQVWADPYEQYF. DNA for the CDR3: TGTGCCAGCAGCCAAGTGTGGGCAGACCCCTACGAGCAGTACTTC.

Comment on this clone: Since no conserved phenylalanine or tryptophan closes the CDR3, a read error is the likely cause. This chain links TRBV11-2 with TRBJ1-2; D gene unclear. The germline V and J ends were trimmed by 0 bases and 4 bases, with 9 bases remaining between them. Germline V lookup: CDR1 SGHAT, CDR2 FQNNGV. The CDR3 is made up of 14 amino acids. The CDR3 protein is CASSLDHPTYGYTL. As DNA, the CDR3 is TGTGCCAGCAGCTTAGATCACCCGACCTATGGCTACACCCTC.

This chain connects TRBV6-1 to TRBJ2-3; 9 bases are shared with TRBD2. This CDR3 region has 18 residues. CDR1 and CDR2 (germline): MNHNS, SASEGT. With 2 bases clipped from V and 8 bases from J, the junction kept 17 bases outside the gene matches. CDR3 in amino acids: CASSESGTSREGPGTQYF. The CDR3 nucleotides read TGTGCCAGCAGTGAATCGGGGACCTCGCGGGAGGGCCCAGGTACGCAGTATTTT.

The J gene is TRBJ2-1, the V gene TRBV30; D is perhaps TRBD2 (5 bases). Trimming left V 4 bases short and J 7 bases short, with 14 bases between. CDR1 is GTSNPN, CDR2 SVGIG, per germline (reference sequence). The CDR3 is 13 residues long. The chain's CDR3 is CAWKVREWNEQFF. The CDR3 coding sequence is TGTGCCTGGAAAGTCCGGGAATGGAATGAGCAGTTCTTC. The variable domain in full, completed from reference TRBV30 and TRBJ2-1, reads SQTIHQWPATLVQPVGSPLSLECTVEGTSNPNLYWYRQAAGRGLQLLFYSVGIGQISSEVPQNLSASRPQDRQFILSSKKLLLSDSGFYLCAWKVREWNEQFFGPGTRLTVL.

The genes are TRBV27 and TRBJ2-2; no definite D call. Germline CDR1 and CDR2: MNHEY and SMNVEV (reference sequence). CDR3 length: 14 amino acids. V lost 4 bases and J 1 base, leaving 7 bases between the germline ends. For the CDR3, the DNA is TGTGCCAGCAGTTATCGAGGGAACACCGGGGAGCTGTTTTTT. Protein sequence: CASSYRGNTGELFF.

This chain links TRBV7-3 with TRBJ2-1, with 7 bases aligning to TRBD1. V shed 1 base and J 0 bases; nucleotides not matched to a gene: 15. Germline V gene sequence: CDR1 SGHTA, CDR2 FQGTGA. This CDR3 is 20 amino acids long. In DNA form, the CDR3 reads TGTGCCAGCAGCTTAATCCCGCCGGACAGGTTTTTAAGCTCCTACAATGAGCAGTTCTTC. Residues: CASSLIPPDRFLSSYNEQFF.

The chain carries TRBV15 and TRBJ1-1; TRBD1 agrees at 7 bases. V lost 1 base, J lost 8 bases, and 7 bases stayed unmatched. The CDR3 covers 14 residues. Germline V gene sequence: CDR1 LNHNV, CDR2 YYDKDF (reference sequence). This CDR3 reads CATSRGTGVKEAFF. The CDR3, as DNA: TGTGCCACCAGCAGAGGTACAGGGGTAAAGGAAGCTTTCTTT.

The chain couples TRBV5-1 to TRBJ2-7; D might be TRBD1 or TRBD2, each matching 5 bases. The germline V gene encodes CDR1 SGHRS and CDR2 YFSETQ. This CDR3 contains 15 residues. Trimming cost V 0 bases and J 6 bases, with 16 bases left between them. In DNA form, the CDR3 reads TGCGCCAGCAGCTTGGGGGGGTCCGCCGACCCCGAGCAGTACTTC. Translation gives CASSLGGSADPEQYF.

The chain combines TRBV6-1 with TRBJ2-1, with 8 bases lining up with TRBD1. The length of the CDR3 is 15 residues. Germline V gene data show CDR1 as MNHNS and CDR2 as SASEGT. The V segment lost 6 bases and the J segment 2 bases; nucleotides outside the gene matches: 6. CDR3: CASRAPGQAYNEQFF. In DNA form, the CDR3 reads TGTGCCAGCAGGGCTCCGGGACAGGCCTACAATGAGCAGTTCTTC.

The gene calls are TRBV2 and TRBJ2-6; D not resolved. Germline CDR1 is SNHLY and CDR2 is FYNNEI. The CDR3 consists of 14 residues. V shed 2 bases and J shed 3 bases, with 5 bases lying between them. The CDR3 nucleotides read TGTGCCAGCAGTGAAAGGGTTGGGGCCAACGTCCTGACTTTC. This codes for CASSERVGANVLTF.

CDR3 in DNA: TGTGCCAGCAGGGGACCTGGCTACACCTTC. Its protein product is CASRGPGYTF. V is TRBV28 and J is TRBJ1-2; D is possibly TRBD1 (5 bases). V lost 6 bases to trimming and J lost 7 bases, with 6 bases between them. CDR1 is MDHEN, CDR2 SYDVKM, per germline. The length of the CDR3 is 10 residues.

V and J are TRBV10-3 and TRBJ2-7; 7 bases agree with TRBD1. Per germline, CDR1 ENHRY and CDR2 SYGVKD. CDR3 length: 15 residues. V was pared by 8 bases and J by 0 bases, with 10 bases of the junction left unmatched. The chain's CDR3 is CAIRFDRAVSYEQYF. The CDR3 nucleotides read TGTGCCATCCGCTTCGACAGGGCCGTCTCCTACGAGCAGTACTTC.

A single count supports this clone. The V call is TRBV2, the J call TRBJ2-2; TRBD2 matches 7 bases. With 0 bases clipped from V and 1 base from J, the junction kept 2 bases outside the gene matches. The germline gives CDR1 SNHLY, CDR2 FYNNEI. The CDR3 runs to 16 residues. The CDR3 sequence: CASSEARGRNTGELFF. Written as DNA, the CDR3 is TGTGCCAGCAGTGAAGCCCGCGGGAGGAACACCGGGGAGCTGTTTTTT.